This T cell receptor (beta chain) was sequenced in a study of early T cells in non-severe SARS-CoV-2 infection. In the study overall: Chains were not paired, and sequencing was done on bulk RNA from unsorted whole blood. Study-wide findings and caveats: Matching results from VDJdb favored anti-spike CD8 responses, leaving private and CD4 specificities undetected.

Trimming took off 2 bases at V and 7 bases at J, with 3 bases between the two ends. Germline values: CDR1 WSHSY, CDR2 SAAADI. The CDR3 loop spans 12 amino acids. The TCR library protocol attached unique molecular identifiers to the individual cDNA molecules. TCRdb called the 5' RACE reads again in MiXCR, with one record for every CDR3 protein. This sample has tens of thousands of distinct CDR3 sequences, with around 12% found just once. The table lists this clonotype with many counts. Its antigen is not known. The J gene is TRBJ1-6, the V gene TRBV10-2; no clear D gene. The source material was whole blood. This TCR was recovered from an adult who was a healthcare worker with PCR-confirmed SARS-CoV-2 infection or an uninfected control (not recorded which). For the CDR3, the DNA is TGCGCCAGCAGTGAGCCCAATTCACCCCTCCACTTT. This translates into CASSEPNSPLHF.